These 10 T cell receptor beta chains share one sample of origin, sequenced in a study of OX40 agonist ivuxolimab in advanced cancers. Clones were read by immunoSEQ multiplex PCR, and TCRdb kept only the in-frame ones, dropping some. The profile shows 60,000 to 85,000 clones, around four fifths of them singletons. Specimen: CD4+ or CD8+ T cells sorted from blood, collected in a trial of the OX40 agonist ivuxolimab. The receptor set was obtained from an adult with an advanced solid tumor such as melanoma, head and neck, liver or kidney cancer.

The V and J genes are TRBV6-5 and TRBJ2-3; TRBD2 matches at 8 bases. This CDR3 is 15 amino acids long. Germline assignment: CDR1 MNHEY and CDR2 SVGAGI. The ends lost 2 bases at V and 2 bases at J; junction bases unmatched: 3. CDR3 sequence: CASSYPGGSTDTQYF. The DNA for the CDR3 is TGTGCCAGCAGTTACCCGGGGGGGTCCACAGATACGCAGTATTTT.

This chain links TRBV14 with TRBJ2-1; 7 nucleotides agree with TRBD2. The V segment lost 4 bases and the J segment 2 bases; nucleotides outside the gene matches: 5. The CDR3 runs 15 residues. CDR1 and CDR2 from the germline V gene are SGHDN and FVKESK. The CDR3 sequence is CASSLMSGAYNEQFF. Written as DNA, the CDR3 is TGTGCCAGCAGCCTGATGAGCGGGGCCTACAATGAGCAGTTCTTC.

Here the CDR3 DNA reads TGTGCCAGCAGCTCAAACAGGGGGCGCGATGGCTACACCTTC. As protein: CASSSNRGRDGYTF. J is TRBJ1-2 and V is TRBV7-2, with 9 nucleotides matching TRBD1. Germline CDR1 is SGHTA and CDR2 is FQGNSA. CDR3 length equals 14 residues. Losses at the gene ends were 4 bases for V and 6 bases for J; bases not matched to a gene: 6.

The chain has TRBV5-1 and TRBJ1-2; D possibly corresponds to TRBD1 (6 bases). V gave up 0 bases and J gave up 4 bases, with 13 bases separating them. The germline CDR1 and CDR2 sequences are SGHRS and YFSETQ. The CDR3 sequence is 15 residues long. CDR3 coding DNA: TGCGCCAGCAGCTTGGCAGGGGTTTCTACCTATGGCTACACCTTC. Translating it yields CASSLAGVSTYGYTF. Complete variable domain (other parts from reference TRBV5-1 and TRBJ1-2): KAGVTQTPRYLIKTRGQQVTLSCSPISGHRSVSWYQQTPGQGLQFLFEYFSETQRNKGNFPGRFSGRQFSNSRSEMNVSTLELGDSALYLCASSLAGVSTYGYTFGSGTRLTVV.

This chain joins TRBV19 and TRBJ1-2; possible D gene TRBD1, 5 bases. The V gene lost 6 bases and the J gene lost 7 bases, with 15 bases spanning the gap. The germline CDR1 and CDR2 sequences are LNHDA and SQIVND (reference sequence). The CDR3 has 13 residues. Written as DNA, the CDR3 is TGTGCCAGTAGACATATAGGCGGGGCTGGCTACACCTTC. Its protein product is CASRHIGGAGYTF.

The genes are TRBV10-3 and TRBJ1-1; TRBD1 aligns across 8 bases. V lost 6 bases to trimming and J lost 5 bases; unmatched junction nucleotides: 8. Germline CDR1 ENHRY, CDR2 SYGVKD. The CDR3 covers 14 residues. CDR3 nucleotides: TGTGCCATCAGCCAGGGGGCAATGGGGACTGAAGCTTTCTTT. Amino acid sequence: CAISQGAMGTEAFF.

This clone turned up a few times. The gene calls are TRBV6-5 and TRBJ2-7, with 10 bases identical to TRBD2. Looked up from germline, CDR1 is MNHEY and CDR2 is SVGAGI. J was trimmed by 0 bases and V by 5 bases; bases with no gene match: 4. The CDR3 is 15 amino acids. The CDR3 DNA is TGTGCCAGCAGTCTATTAGCGGGGGGCTCCTACGAGCAGTACTTC. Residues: CASSLLAGGSYEQYF.

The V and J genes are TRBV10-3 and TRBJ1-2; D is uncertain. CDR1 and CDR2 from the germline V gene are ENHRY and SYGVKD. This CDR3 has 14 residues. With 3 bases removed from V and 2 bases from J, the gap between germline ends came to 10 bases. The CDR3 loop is CAISERAGNYGYTF. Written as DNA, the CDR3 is TGTGCCATCAGTGAAAGGGCTGGAAACTATGGCTACACCTTC.

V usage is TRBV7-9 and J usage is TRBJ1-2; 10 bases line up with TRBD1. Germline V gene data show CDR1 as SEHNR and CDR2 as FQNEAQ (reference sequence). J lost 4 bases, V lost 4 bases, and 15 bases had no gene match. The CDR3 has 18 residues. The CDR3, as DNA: TGTGCCAGCAGCTCTATCATGACAGGGGGCGGGTTAGCCTATGGCTACACCTTC. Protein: CASSSIMTGGGLAYGYTF.

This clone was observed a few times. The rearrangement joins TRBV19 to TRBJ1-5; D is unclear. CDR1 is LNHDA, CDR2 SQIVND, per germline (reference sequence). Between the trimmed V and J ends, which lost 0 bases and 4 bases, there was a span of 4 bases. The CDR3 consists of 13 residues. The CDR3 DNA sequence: TGTGCCAGTAGTATAGACCCTAATCAGCCCCAGCATTTT. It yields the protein CASSIDPNQPQHF.